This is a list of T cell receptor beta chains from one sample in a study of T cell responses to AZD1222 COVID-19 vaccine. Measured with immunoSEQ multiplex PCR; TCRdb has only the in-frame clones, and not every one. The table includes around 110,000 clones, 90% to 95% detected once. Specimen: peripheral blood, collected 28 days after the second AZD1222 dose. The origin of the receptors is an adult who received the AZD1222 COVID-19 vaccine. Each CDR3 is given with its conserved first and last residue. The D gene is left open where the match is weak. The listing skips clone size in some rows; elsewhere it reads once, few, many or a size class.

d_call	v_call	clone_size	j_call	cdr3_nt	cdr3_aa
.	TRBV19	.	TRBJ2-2	TGTGCCAGTATACCGGGGGCGACTTCCGGGGAGCTGTTTTTT	CASIPGATSGELFF
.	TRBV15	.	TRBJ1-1	TGTGCCACCAGAATACACCCAAACACTGAAGCTTTCTTT	CATRIHPNTEAFF
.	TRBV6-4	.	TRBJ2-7	TGTGCCAGCAGTGTACGGGCGGGGTTCGAGCAGTACTTC	CASSVRAGFEQYF
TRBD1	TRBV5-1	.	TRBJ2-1	TGCGCCAGCAGCGCCACCGGGACAGGGGGCAATGAGCAGTTCTTC	CASSATGTGGNEQFF
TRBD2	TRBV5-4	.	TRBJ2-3	TGTGCCAGCAGCCCCGGGACTAGCGGGAGGGCCCGGAATACGCAGTATTTT	CASSPGTSGRARNTQYF
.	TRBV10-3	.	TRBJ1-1	TGTGCCATCGGAGGGGTAGACACTGAAGCTTTCTTT	CAIGGVDTEAFF
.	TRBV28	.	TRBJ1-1	TGTGCCAGCCAAGGGGGATTGGTTGAAGCTTTCTTT	CASQGGLVEAFF
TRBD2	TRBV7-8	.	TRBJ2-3	TGTGCCAGCAGCTTAGCGCAGACTAGCGGGGGCACAGATACGCAGTATTTT	CASSLAQTSGGTDTQYF
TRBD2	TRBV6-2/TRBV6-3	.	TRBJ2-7	TGTGCCAGCAGTTACCAGGGACTAGCGGGGTTCCCGTACTTC	CASSYQGLAGFPYF
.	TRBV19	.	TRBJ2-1	TGTGCCAGTAGTATAGATTCGGACTACAATGAGCAGTTCTTC	CASSIDSDYNEQFF
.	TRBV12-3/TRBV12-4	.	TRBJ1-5	TGTGCCAGCAGTCAGGGAGGTCCCCAGCATTTT	CASSQGGPQHF
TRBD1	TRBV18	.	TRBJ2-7	TGTGCCAGCTCACCCACAGGGGGCTCATACGAGCAGTACTTC	CASSPTGGSYEQYF
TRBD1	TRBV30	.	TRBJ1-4	TGTGCCTGGAGTACAGGGGGGGTCCTGCTGTTTTTT	CAWSTGGVLLFF
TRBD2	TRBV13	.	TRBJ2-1	TGTGCCAGCAGCTCAACTAGCGGGGGGGAATTGGGCCACAATGAGCAGTTCTTC	CASSSTSGGELGHNEQFF
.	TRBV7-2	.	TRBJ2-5	TGTGCCAGCAGCTTAGCGTTCAGGGGCGAGACCCAGTACTTC	CASSLAFRGETQYF
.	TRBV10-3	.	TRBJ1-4	TGTGCCATCAGGGGCGGGGTGACTAATGAAAAACTGTTTTTT	CAIRGGVTNEKLFF
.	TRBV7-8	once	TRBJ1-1	TGTGCCAGCAGCTTAGGGCGGGTGAACACTGAAGCTTTCTTT	CASSLGRVNTEAFF